The source of this T cell receptor (beta chain) is a study of cytomegalovirus exposure and HLA in healthy donors. Healthy individuals who donated bone marrow served as the donors. Although they were nominally healthy when sampled, donors likely had unrecorded immune exposures. Amplification used 60 Vbeta primers and 13 Jbeta primers. TCRdb keeps only in-frame clones here, not all; method: immunoSEQ multiplex PCR. In the table there are about 160,000 clones, 80% of which are singletons. Trimming cost V 2 bases and J 3 bases, with 7 bases left between them. The CDR3 is 14 residues long. Germline-derived CDR1 and CDR2 are MDHEN and SYDVKM. A few counts support this clone. Other nucleotide sequences from this sample produce the same CDR3.

The receptor's source is a young man in good health and CMV-seronegative. The sequencing input was PBMCs. J is TRBJ2-2 and V is TRBV28, with TRBD1 as a possible D gene (6 bases). The CDR3 sequence is CASSLGQYTGELFF. The CDR3 nucleotides are TGTGCCAGCAGTTTAGGACAGTACACCGGGGAGCTGTTTTTT.